One sample yielded the 11 T cell receptor beta chains listed below, sequenced in a study of blood T cell repertoires in COVID-19 (dated by TCRdb to 2020 to 2022). The library was prepared using the immunoSEQ multiplex PCR assay. TCRdb stores this immuneACCESS table with in-frame sequences only. Part of the clones is absent; in the studies checked, under half of the shortfall reflects unresolved V genes, and no reason is known for the rest. This sample holds fewer than 400,000 clones; around 90% were observed only once. Over 4% of the sample is taken by the ten largest. Source material: PBMCs or T cells enriched from blood (not recorded which). These receptors all come from a man aged 55 to 70 who had recovered from COVID-19.

The gene calls are TRBV7-2 and TRBJ2-2; D is perhaps TRBD1 (5 bases). Trimming took off 5 bases at V and 1 base at J, with 14 bases between the two ends. The germline V gene has CDR1 SGHTA and CDR2 FQGNSA. This CDR3 region has 16 residues. For the CDR3, the DNA is TGTGCCAGCAGCCCCGAACGTACAGGGAACACCGGGGAGCTGTTTTTT. Its translation is CASSPERTGNTGELFF.

About this clone: The DNA is left out, because the CDR3 cannot be placed on it with certainty; the CDR3 is given as TCRdb lists it. The chain couples TRBV18 to TRBJ2-6; the D call of TRBD1 is as the table states it, not checked on the DNA. The CDR3 numbers 17 amino acids, ends counted. The germline V gene encodes CDR1 KGHSH and CDR2 LQKENI. The CDR3 loop is CASSRDRVTFGANVLTF.

J is TRBJ1-4 and V is TRBV2; D not certain. V lost 4 bases and J lost 0, with 12 bases in between. Germline CDR1 is SNHLY and CDR2 is FYNNEI. CDR3 length: 16 residues. CDR3 sequence reads: CASSVSKSATNEKLFF. The CDR3 coding sequence is TGTGCCAGCAGTGTTTCTAAGTCGGCAACTAATGAAAAACTGTTTTTT.

The chain is built from TRBV5-1 and TRBJ2-7, with D possibly matching TRBD1 (6 bases). The CDR3 spans 13 residues. Germline values: CDR1 SGHRS, CDR2 YFSETQ. The V end lost 3 bases, the J end lost 5 bases, and 12 bases lay between the germline ends. DNA of the CDR3: TGCGCCAGCAGCTGGGACACCGAAAACGAGCAGTACTTC. It encodes CASSWDTENEQYF.

The chain couples TRBV27 to TRBJ1-2, with 11 bases matching TRBD1. V shed 6 bases, J shed 5 bases, and the junction held 8 bases outside the gene matches. Germline V CDR1 and CDR2: MNHEY, SMNVEV (reference sequence). This CDR3 has 15 residues. The CDR3 region is CASRSGQGARYGYTF. The CDR3 region has the DNA TGTGCCAGCAGAAGCGGACAGGGGGCCCGGTATGGCTACACCTTC.

CDR3 region: CASSLSPGTAYGYTF. The CDR3 coding sequence is TGTGCCAGCAGTTTAAGTCCCGGGACAGCCTATGGCTACACCTTC. The chain employs TRBV28 and TRBJ1-2; the match to TRBD1 covers 7 bases. Germline V lookup: CDR1 MDHEN, CDR2 SYDVKM. The CDR3 is 15 residues long. V was clipped by 2 bases and J by 4 bases; unmatched bases: 7.

This rearrangement joins TRBV3-1 (or the pseudogene TRBV3-2) to TRBJ1-2; possible D gene TRBD1, 5 bases. CDR1 LGHDT and CDR2 YNNKEL come from the germline V gene (reference sequence). The CDR3 totals 14 residues. Deletions cut 4 bases from V and 4 bases from J, with 13 bases between. In nucleotides, the CDR3 is TGTGCCAGCAGCCCGGGGAGGGACGGCTATGGCTACACCTTC. Encoded protein: CASSPGRDGYGYTF.

The chain recombines TRBV2 with TRBJ2-1; 8 bases agree with TRBD1. The CDR3 has 13 residues. J was trimmed by 8 bases and V by 6 bases; bases with no gene match: 6. Germline V gene lookup returns CDR1 SNHLY and CDR2 FYNNEI. The CDR3 reads CASRGTGVDEQFF. The CDR3, as DNA: TGTGCCAGCAGGGGGACAGGTGTGGATGAGCAGTTCTTC.

The chain carries TRBV19 and TRBJ2-2, with 13 bases fitting TRBD2. CDR3 length equals 21 residues. CDR1 and CDR2 (germline): LNHDA, SQIVND (reference sequence). V shed 6 bases and J 5 bases; nucleotides not matched to a gene: 21. The CDR3 coding sequence is TGTGCCAGTAGCTTACACTCCGGGACAGGATGGACTAGCGGGAGAACCGGGGAGCTGTTTTTT. Translation gives CASSLHSGTGWTSGRTGELFF.

The DNA of the CDR3 is TGCGCCAGCAGCTACAACTCTGGGGCCAACGTCCTGACTTTC. It is translated as CASSYNSGANVLTF. The chain combines TRBV4-1 with TRBJ2-6; D uncertain. With 5 bases removed from V and 0 bases from J, the gap between germline ends came to 5 bases. The CDR3 totals 14 residues. CDR1 MGHRA and CDR2 YSYEKL come from the germline V gene.

The V and J genes are TRBV7-6 and TRBJ2-1, with TRBD2 matching 9 bases. The germline gives CDR1 SGHVS, CDR2 FNYEAQ. J gave up 4 bases and V 1 base, and 11 bases lay outside the gene matches. The CDR3 spans 18 residues. CDR3 residues: CASSLVQASGTKYNEQFF. CDR3 nucleotide sequence: TGTGCCAGCAGCTTAGTCCAGGCTAGCGGGACTAAGTACAATGAGCAGTTCTTC.